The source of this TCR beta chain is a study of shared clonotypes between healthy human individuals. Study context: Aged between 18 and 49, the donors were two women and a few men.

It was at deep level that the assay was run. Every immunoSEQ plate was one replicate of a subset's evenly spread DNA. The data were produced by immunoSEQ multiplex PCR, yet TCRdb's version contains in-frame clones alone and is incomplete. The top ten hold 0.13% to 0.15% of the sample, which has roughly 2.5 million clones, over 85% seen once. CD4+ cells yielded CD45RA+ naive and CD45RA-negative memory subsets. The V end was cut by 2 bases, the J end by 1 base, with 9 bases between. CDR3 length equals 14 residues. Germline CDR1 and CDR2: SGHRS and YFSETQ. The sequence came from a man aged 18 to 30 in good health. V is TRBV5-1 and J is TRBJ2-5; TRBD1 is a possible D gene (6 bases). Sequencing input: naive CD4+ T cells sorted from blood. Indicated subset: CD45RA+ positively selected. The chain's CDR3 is CASSFTGFQETQYF. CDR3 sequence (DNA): TGCGCCAGCAGCTTTACAGGGTTCCAAGAGACCCAGTACTTC.